Given below is one TCR beta chain in context. This clone was detected only once. Which antigen it targets is not known. No much larger clone exists at a distance of one base, and base qualities are not known. These data originate in a study of graft-versus-host responses after intestinal transplantation (dated by TCRdb to about 2021). General notes on the study: Recipients received multivisceral, liver-intestinal, or isolated intestinal transplants. The cohort enrolled 20 to 25 intestinal transplant recipients, one of whom was a retransplant, and a few patients without pretransplant specimens were excluded. Every recipient was given anti-thymocyte globulin induction, followed by approximately three years of maintenance tacrolimus and steroids. Rather than being sequenced by the commercial service, samples from a few later patients were sequenced in-house on an Illumina MiSeq and processed with MiXCR. Donor T cell macrochimerism was defined as a peak of at least 4% donor T cells among recipient peripheral blood mononuclear cells. Alloreactive clones were identified by sequencing pre-transplant mixed lymphocyte reaction products and comparing these products with unstimulated pre-transplant donor and recipient T cells. Graft-versus-host and host-versus-graft alloreactive T cell clones were tracked in the graft, circulation and bone marrow after intestinal transplantation using bulk TCR-beta CDR3 sequencing.

The sample's time point label, in plain terms: cells obtained before transplantation from donor or recipient. CD3+CD4+ and CD3+CD8+ populations were FACS-sorted from unstimulated pre-transplant donor and recipient cells taken from spleen or lymph nodes. Receptor amplification or capture employed the immunoSEQ multiplex PCR assay. In most patients, genomic DNA was isolated using the Qiagen DNeasy Blood and Tissue Kit and sent frozen to Adaptive Biotechnologies for TCR sequencing. High-throughput TCR-beta CDR3 sequencing of genomic DNA from most patients was performed by Adaptive Biotechnologies. The paper's processing steps were these. Adaptive's ImmunoSEQ software supplied the TCR sequencing data for around 19 patients, while MiXCR and VDJtools were used to process three other patients. To correct CD4 versus CD8 sorting errors, any sequence found in both subsets at a frequency ratio below 5:1 was removed. CDR3 nucleotide sequences shared by donor and recipient were removed because the origin of these sequences could not be assigned. At least 2-fold expansion over unstimulated cells and a minimum CFSE-low frequency of 0.002% (template counts) or 0.001% (read counts) were required for clones to be classified as alloreactive. Clones were considered mappable if detected in sequenced pre-transplant spleen, lymph node, or MLR CFSE-low populations of the donor or recipient. The cumulative frequency of alloreactive clones was calculated as a percentage of all sequences, weighted by copy number. TCRdb mirrors the immuneACCESS table, restricted to in-frame sequences. Some clones are absent from its copies; in checked studies, under half trace to an unresolved V gene, and the reason for the others is unknown. The V and J calls and the clone size are those of that table, but D and trimming were determined from the DNA. This sample lists 80,000 to 95,000 clones; about 92% were detected once. Of the sample, roughly 2% is held by the ten largest clones.

What the work shows at the level of the full study, not this receptor alone: Patients with donor T cell macrochimerism had high GvH to HvG T cell clonal ratios in their allografts. GvH clones were detected in recipient bone marrow, and some of these GvH clones were observed earlier in ileal mucosa or blood, consistent with an intestinal mucosal origin. Early after transplant, peak levels of circulating GvH clones were associated with declines in HvG clones. Conclusions were limited by the relatively low number and heterogeneity of intestinal transplant patients.

Sequences were derived from unstimulated CD8+ T cells sorted from spleen or lymph node cells, sampled before intestinal transplant. The receptor was derived from a human donor who received an intestinal transplant.

The CDR3 reads CAWSGPRAGVAEAFF. The DNA sequence is given as TGTGCCTGGAGTGGGCCCAGAGCGGGGGTGGCTGAAGCTTTCTTT. Here the chain combines TRBV30 and TRBJ1-1; TRBD1 might be the D gene, on 5 matching bases. V drops 1 base and J drops 6 bases, leaving 18 bases in between. CDR1 GTSNPN and CDR2 SVGIG are derived from the germline V gene (reference sequence). Measured from the cysteine to the phenylalanine, the CDR3 is 15 residues long. The only DNA kept is the CDR3, 45 bases in frame from the first base.